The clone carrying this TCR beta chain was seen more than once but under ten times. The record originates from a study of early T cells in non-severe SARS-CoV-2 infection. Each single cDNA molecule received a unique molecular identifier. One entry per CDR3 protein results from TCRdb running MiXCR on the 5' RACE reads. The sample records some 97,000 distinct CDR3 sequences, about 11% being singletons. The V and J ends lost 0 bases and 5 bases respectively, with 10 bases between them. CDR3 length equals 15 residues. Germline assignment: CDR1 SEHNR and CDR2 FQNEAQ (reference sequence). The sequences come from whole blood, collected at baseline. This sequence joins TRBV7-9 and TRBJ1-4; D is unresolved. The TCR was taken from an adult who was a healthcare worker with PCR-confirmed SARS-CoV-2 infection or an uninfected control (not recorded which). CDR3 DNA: TGTGCCAGCAGCTTAGCTCTGTCAGAAAATGAAAAACTGTTTTTT. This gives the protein CASSLALSENEKLFF.